Shown below are 26 T cell receptor beta chains from a single sample sequenced in a study of T-cell reconstitution after alpha-beta-depleted transplantation in children (TCRdb year 2016). Library method: PCR. Sequencing used an Illumina HiSeq 2500. TCR libraries were prepared with molecular barcoding, using unique molecular identifiers to normalize TCRbeta repertoire quantification. TCRdb cleaned the public reads at Q25 with fastp, built clones with MiXCR and kept in-frame beta chains. Each record represents a unique CDR3 protein, reported with the most common genes and DNA among its rows. A total of fewer than 700,000 distinct CDR3 sequences appear in this sample, more than 20% of them only once. The top ten clones comprise 11% to 15% of the sample. The treatment or condition label corresponds to: allogeneic hematopoietic cell transplantation with graft depleted of TCRalphabeta T cells and CD19 B cells.

The input for sequencing was PBMCs, mostly from graft donor cells, taken 360 days after TCRalphabeta/CD19-depleted stem cell transplant. Receptors were obtained from a boy under two years old who had a stem cell transplant for acute myeloid leukemia, so the T cells may come from the graft donor.

The V and J genes are TRBV5-1 and TRBJ2-3; D gene unclear. The CDR3 loop spans 14 amino acids. Trimming cost V 0 bases and J 3 bases, with 8 bases left between them. Germline CDR1 and CDR2: SGHRS and YFSETQ. This chain's CDR3 is CASSLELETDTQYF. The CDR3 region has the DNA TGCGCCAGCAGCTTGGAACTGGAGACAGATACGCAGTATTTT. Together with reference TRBV5-1 and TRBJ2-3, the CDR3 gives the full variable domain: KAGVTQTPRYLIKTRGQQVTLSCSPISGHRSVSWYQQTPGQGLQFLFEYFSETQRNKGNFPGRFSGRQFSNSRSEMNVSTLELGDSALYLCASSLELETDTQYFGPGTRLTVL.

To note about this clonotype: Because the CDR3 is missing its conserved closing phenylalanine or tryptophan, this is likely a read error. The V gene is TRBV12-3 or TRBV12-4, the J gene TRBJ1-2; TRBD1 is a possible D gene (5 bases). The CDR3 spans 13 residues. V was pared by 3 bases and J by 7 bases, with 12 bases between. This CDR3 reads CASSFVEGRGYTI. In nucleotides, the CDR3 is TGTGCCAGCAGTTTCGTCGAGGGACGTGGCTACACCATC.

This clonotype was observed many times. The chain combines TRBV10-3 with TRBJ2-3; D may be TRBD2 (7 bases). V was trimmed by 8 bases and J by 5 bases, leaving 20 bases between them. The CDR3 consists of 15 residues. Germline V lookup: CDR1 ENHRY, CDR2 SYGVKD. The CDR3 sequence is CAIGRGRETQDTQYF. CDR3 bases: TGTGCCATCGGCCGGGGGCGGGAGACACAAGATACGCAGTATTTT.

A few counts support this clonotype. The genes are TRBV20-1 and TRBJ2-3; 8 nucleotides agree with TRBD1. The CDR3 consists of 13 residues. CDR1 is DFQATT, CDR2 SNEGSKA, per germline (reference sequence). The V and J ends lost 5 bases and 2 bases, in that order; junction bases with no gene match: 3. The CDR3 region has the DNA TGCAGTGCTCGGACAGGGAACACAGATACGCAGTATTTT. Translated: CSARTGNTDTQYF.

This clonotype was found many times. CDR3 residues: CSAGQAYNEQFF. In nucleotides, the CDR3 is TGCAGCGCAGGACAAGCCTACAATGAGCAGTTCTTC. The J gene is TRBJ2-1, the V gene TRBV29-1, with D possibly being TRBD1 (5 bases). Trimming stripped 7 bases from V and 2 bases from J, with 9 bases between. CDR1 is SQVTM and CDR2 is ANQGSEA in the germline V gene. The CDR3 is 12 amino acids.

The rearrangement links TRBV20-1 to TRBJ1-5, with a weak D call TRBD1 (5 bases). Germline V gene data show CDR1 as DFQATT and CDR2 as SNEGSKA (reference sequence). This CDR3 region has 15 residues. V was shortened by 4 bases and J by 0 bases, with 13 bases between the two germline ends. CDR3 DNA: TGCAGTGCTACCCCCAGGGCTTATAGCAATCAGCCCCAGCATTTT. This sequence encodes CSATPRAYSNQPQHF.

Only a few counts were recorded for this clonotype. A read error may explain this, as a much larger clone is one base away. Because it lacks the conserved phenylalanine or tryptophan at the end, this CDR3 is likely a read error. This sequence joins TRBV29-1 and TRBJ2-1; the D gene could be TRBD1 or TRBD2 (6 bases each). Looked up from germline, CDR1 is SQVTM and CDR2 is ANQGSEA. V was cut by 4 bases and J by 6 bases, with 13 bases left in between. The CDR3 is 13 residues long. The CDR3 loop reads CSVAGGGGNEQFC. CDR3 in DNA: TGCAGCGTTGCCGGAGGAGGGGGCAATGAGCAGTTCTGC.

This clonotype was counted between two and nine times. The genes are TRBV18 and TRBJ2-3; TRBD2 matches 7 bases. This CDR3 is 14 amino acids long. The V and J ends lost 3 bases and 6 bases, in that order; junction bases with no gene match: 6. Germline CDR1 KGHSH, CDR2 LQKENI. The DNA for the CDR3 is TGTGCCAGCTCACCTCAGGCGGGGGTGGATACGCAGTATTTT. Protein product: CASSPQAGVDTQYF.

On this clonotype itself: At one end, the junction sequence differs from germline, possibly due to a read error. The J gene is TRBJ2-6, the V gene TRBV4-1, with 7 bases aligning to TRBD1. The CDR3 consists of 19 residues. Germline lookup yields CDR1 MGHRA and CDR2 YSYEKL. The CDR3 bases are TGCGCCAGCAGCCAAGTTCTACAGGGGATCAGATCTGGGACCAACGTCCTGACTTTC. Translated: CASSQVLQGIRSGTNVLTF.

The chain combines TRBV24-1 with TRBJ2-3; weak D call: TRBD2 (5 bases). The CDR3 is 15 amino acids. Trimming took off 3 bases at V and 4 bases at J, with 13 bases between the two ends. Germline V gene data show CDR1 as KGHDR and CDR2 as SFDVKD. CDR3 sequence reads: CATSDPRTPADTQYF. DNA for the CDR3: TGTGCCACCAGTGATCCGAGGACTCCGGCAGATACGCAGTATTTT.

This sequence joins TRBV4-2 and TRBJ2-7; 7 bases match TRBD1. Unmatched junction bases numbered 4, after V lost 10 bases and J lost 4 bases. The germline V gene encodes CDR1 LGHNA and CDR2 YNFKEQ. This CDR3 comprises 11 residues. CDR3 loop: CATGQNYEQYF. DNA of the CDR3: TGTGCCACGGGACAGAATTACGAGCAGTACTTC.

This chain connects TRBV10-3 to TRBJ1-1; D call uncertain. Trimming cost V 2 bases and J 1 base, with 5 bases left between them. CDR1 is ENHRY, CDR2 SYGVKD, per germline. This CDR3 comprises 13 residues. CDR3 loop: CAISEQGNTEAFF. CDR3 nucleotides: TGTGCCATCAGTGAGCAAGGGAACACTGAAGCTTTCTTT.

This rearrangement joins TRBV6-5 to TRBJ1-1; TRBD1 aligns across 11 bases. The CDR3 runs 16 residues. Germline CDR1 and CDR2: MNHEY and SVGAGI. Trimming cost V 5 bases and J 4 bases; bases outside gene matches: 9. CDR3 residues: CASSHYSGTGGTEAFF. CDR3 DNA: TGTGCCAGCAGTCACTACTCCGGGACAGGGGGCACTGAAGCTTTCTTT.

This clonotype was found a few times. Written as DNA, the CDR3 is TGTGCCACCAGCAGAGATACGCCGAGGGCCGGTCGGGACATTCAGTACTTC. It yields the protein CATSRDTPRAGRDIQYF. This sequence joins TRBV15 and TRBJ2-4; possible D gene TRBD2, 5 bases. Deletions cut 0 bases from V and 8 bases from J, with 20 bases between. Germline loops: CDR1 LNHNV, CDR2 YYDKDF (reference sequence). This CDR3 has 17 residues.

The V call is TRBV20-1, the J call TRBJ2-7; either TRBD1 or TRBD2 may supply D (5 bases each). This CDR3 is built from 13 residues. Trimming removed 5 bases at V and 6 bases at J, with 17 bases between. The germline CDR1 and CDR2 sequences are DFQATT and SNEGSKA (reference sequence). CDR3 in amino acids: CSAPGTLRGEQYV. DNA of the CDR3: TGCAGTGCTCCCGGGACGCTTCGGGGCGAGCAGTACGTC.

The chain joins TRBV7-2 to TRBJ2-7; 7 nucleotides align to TRBD2. Trimming took 4 bases from V and 4 from J; bases not matched to a gene: 10. This CDR3 contains 15 residues. In germline, CDR1 is SGHTA, CDR2 FQGNSA. The CDR3 spells CASSSRPSGVYEQYF. The CDR3 DNA reads TGTGCCAGCAGCTCCAGACCTAGCGGAGTTTACGAGCAGTACTTC.

This clonotype has only a few counts. V usage is TRBV12-3 or TRBV12-4 and J usage is TRBJ1-5; 8 positions agree with TRBD1. This CDR3 is built from 16 residues. The junction had 7 bases not matched to a gene; V was cut back by 6 bases and J by 0 bases. The CDR3, as DNA: TGTGCCAGCAGCCCAGGGGGCACGGGTAGCAATCAGCCCCAGCATTTT. Translation: CASSPGGTGSNQPQHF.

This clonotype has a count of ten or more. The chain employs TRBV11-2 and TRBJ2-5, with 9 bases aligning to TRBD2. The CDR3 runs 17 residues. CDR1 is SGHAT and CDR2 is FQNNGV in the germline V gene. The V and J ends lost 3 bases and 5 bases, in that order; junction bases with no gene match: 13. CDR3 in DNA: TGTGCCAGCAGCTTGCCGCGGGGGATAGCGGGGGCTGAGACCCAGTACTTC. This sequence encodes CASSLPRGIAGAETQYF. Using reference TRBV11-2 and TRBJ2-5 for the parts outside the CDR3, the full variable domain is EAGVAQSPRYKIIEKRQSVAFWCNPISGHATLYWYQQILGQGPKLLIQFQNNGVVDDSQLPKDRFSAERLKGVDSTLKIQPAKLEDSAVYLCASSLPRGIAGAETQYFGPGTRLLVL.

The chain is built from TRBV12-3 or TRBV12-4 and TRBJ2-6; D not resolved. This CDR3 comprises 15 residues. Trimming took off 6 bases at V and 0 bases at J, with 9 bases between the two ends. CDR3 coding DNA: TGTGCCAGCAGGGCCCTTGCCTCTGGGGCCAACGTCCTGACTTTC. Translating it yields CASRALASGANVLTF.

This chain links TRBV28 with TRBJ1-6; D gene ambiguous. Trimming pared 3 bases from V and 5 bases from J, leaving 5 bases between. Looked up from germline, CDR1 is MDHEN and CDR2 is SYDVKM. The CDR3 contains 13 residues. CDR3 nucleotide sequence: TGTGCCAGCAGTTTTATAGATAATTCACCCCTCCACTTT. Translation: CASSFIDNSPLHF.

The chain is built from TRBV20-1 and TRBJ2-7, with D unresolved. The CDR3 is 11 residues long. The germline CDR1 and CDR2 sequences are DFQATT and SNEGSKA (reference sequence). Trimming took off 4 bases at V and 5 bases at J, with 9 bases between the two ends. CDR3: CSATNSNEQYV. The DNA for the CDR3 is TGCAGTGCTACCAACTCAAACGAGCAGTACGTC.

V and J are TRBV5-1 and TRBJ2-3; 9 bases are shared with TRBD2. CDR1 SGHRS and CDR2 YFSETQ come from the germline V gene. This CDR3 comprises 14 residues. Losses at the gene ends were 2 bases for V and 7 bases for J; bases not matched to a gene: 5. The CDR3 is CASSFSGGSNTQYF. CDR3 nucleotide sequence: TGCGCCAGCAGCTTCAGCGGGGGGTCCAATACGCAGTATTTT.

The sample holds a few counts of this clonotype. This chain joins TRBV20-1 and TRBJ2-1; 7 bases fit TRBD2. The CDR3 runs to 14 residues. V lost 6 bases, J lost 6 bases, and 11 bases stayed unmatched. Germline assignment: CDR1 DFQATT and CDR2 SNEGSKA (reference sequence). The CDR3: CSAVAGPTRNEQFF. DNA of the CDR3: TGCAGTGCCGTAGCGGGCCCAACTCGCAATGAGCAGTTCTTC.

CDR3 in amino acids: CASSIMGCPGPEAFF. The CDR3 region has the DNA TGTGCCAGCAGCATTATGGGGTGTCCAGGGCCTGAAGCTTTCTTT. This sequence joins TRBV21-1 and TRBJ1-1; TRBD1 is taken as the D call from the table, unchecked against the DNA. TRBV21-1 is marked as a pseudogene. The CDR3 consists of 15 residues.

The chain has TRBV5-5 and TRBJ2-7; D call uncertain. This CDR3 has 11 residues. Trimming pared 1 base from V and 6 bases from J, leaving 5 bases between. Looked up from germline, CDR1 is SGHKS and CDR2 is YYEKEE (reference sequence). The CDR3 reads CASSLNSEQYV. In nucleotides, the CDR3 is TGTGCCAGCAGCTTGAATTCCGAGCAGTACGTC.

There are many counts of this clonotype. J is TRBJ2-7 and V is TRBV4-3; D is ambiguous. Germline loops: CDR1 LGHNA, CDR2 YSLEER. This CDR3 spans 14 amino acids. Trimming shortened V by 0 bases and J by 9 bases, and 15 bases separated the two germline ends. CDR3 in DNA: TGCGCCAGCAGCCAAGATACAGTTTCCGGCGGGCAGTACTTC. Translating gives CASSQDTVSGGQYF.